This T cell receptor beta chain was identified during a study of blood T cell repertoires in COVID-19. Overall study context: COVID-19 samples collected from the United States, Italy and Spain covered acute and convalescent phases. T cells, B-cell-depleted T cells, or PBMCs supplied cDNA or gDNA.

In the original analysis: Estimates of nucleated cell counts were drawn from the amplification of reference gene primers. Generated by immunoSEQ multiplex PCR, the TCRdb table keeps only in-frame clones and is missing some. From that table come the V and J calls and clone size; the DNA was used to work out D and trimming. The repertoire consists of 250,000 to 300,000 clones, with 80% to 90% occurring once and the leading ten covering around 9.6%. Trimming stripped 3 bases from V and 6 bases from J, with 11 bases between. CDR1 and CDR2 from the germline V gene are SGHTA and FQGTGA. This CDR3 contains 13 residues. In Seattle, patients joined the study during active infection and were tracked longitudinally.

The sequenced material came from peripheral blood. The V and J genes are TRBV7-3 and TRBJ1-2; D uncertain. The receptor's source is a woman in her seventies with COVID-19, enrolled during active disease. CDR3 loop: CASSFMFGNGYTF. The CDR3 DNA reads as TGTGCCAGCAGCTTTATGTTCGGGAATGGCTACACCTTC.